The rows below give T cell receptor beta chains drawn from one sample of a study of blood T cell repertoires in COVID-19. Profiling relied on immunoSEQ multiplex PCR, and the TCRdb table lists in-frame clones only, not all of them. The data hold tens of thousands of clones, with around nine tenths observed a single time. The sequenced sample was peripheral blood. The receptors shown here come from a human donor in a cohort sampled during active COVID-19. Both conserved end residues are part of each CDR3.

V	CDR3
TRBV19	CASSSLGGGAGDTQYF
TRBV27	CASRRQAGGNQPQHF
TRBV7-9	CASSRGGTGSHRDTF
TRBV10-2	CASSESRAGDNSPLHF
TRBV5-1	CASSLGSGGIDLNTEAFF
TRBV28	CASSLIVTNTEAFF
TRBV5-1	CASSLNTYSTDNYGYTF
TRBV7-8	CASSLERQGPSSYEQYF
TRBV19	CASSSTGFNEKLFF
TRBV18	CASSREADEQYF
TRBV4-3	CASSPDRALKQYF
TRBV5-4	CASSFRLAGPTDTQYF
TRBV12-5	CASGLEQGPYEQYF
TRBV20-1	CSASEGLGGETQYF
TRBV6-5	CASSYMGILGEQYF
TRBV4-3	CASSQESAATGELFF
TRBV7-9	CASSLATGSEAFF
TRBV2	CASIVDRYLSYEQYF
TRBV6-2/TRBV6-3	CASSYNAWEQYF
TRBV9	CASSVDGSYTF
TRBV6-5	CASSYSTNSVGTEAFF
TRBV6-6	CASSYGQGNQPQHF
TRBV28	CASSLGWGHNEQFF
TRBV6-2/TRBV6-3	CASSPRGQQPQHF
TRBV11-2	CASSLMAFSYEQYF
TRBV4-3	CASSQEWQGGYTF
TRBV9	CASSVLQAMNTEAFF
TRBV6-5	CASSYQGAGEQYF
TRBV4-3	CASSQDLGTGSTDTQYF
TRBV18	CASSRTPDFLNTEAFF
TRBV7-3	CASSLTGTDNSPLHF
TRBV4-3	CASSHPPSSSGDYNEQFF
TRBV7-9	CASSLVRTVYNEQFF
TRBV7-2	CASSRTGTAIYEQYF
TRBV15	CATSRGEESEAFF
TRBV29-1	CSARQATNQPQHF
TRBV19	CASSWDRGINQPQHF
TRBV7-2	CASSLISGRDYEQYF
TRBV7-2	CASSWGTGANEQFF
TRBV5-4	CASSSGTVNTGELFF
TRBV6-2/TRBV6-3	CASSYQQGLLNTEAFF
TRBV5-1	CASSLGQGANTGELFF
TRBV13	CASSNWGQEGYNEQFF
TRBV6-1	CASSGSSGGSTDTQYF
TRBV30	CAWTSGGFGELFF
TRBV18	CASSPRQESSYEQYF
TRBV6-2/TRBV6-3	CASSSDRLFSGNTIYF
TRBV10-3	CAISIEAGNEQFF
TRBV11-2	CASSLRGGSVDTQYF
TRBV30	CAWTGTGRLSPLHF
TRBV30	CAWMAGGEAGYTF
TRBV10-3	CAISSSGGPRETQYF
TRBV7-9	CASSLPGTRVEKLFF
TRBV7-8	CASTSVETQYF
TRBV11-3	CASSLRERGPFNEQFF
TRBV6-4	CASSEGSTDTQYF
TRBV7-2	CASSPWGSGGPSYEQYF
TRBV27	CASSLSGAVTDTQYF
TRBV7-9	CASSLFISSGANVLTF
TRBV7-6	CASSSRAGAQETQYF